This T cell receptor (beta chain) was obtained from a study of Graves' ophthalmopathy and Graves' hyperthyroidism. Whole-study findings and limits: In blood appeared most of the expanded thyroid clonotypes whose frequency exceeded 0.001.

Amplified material comprised TCR beta CDR3 regions derived from RNA transcripts. The workflow started with a first-round RT-PCR run with HTBI primers and then moved on to a second-round multiplex PCR. TCRdb reprocessed the multiplex PCR reads via MiXCR and lists one record per CDR3 protein. The sample shows about 700,000 distinct CDR3 sequences, 40% of them seen only once. No donor had other autoimmune disease, uncontrolled infection, pregnancy or lactation. Diagnostic conclusions were grounded in clinical symptoms, serum thyroxine, TRAb, thyroid ultrasound and orbital computed tomography. At least ten counts were recorded for this clonotype. Its antigen is currently unknown. Sequenced material: peripheral blood. The clonotype was recovered from an adult man with Graves' ophthalmopathy.

The CDR3 sequence: CASSPEGRWNSPLHF. As DNA, the CDR3 is TGTGCCAGCAGCCCCGAGGGGCGCTGGAATTCACCCCTCCACTTT. The chain couples TRBV7-2 to TRBJ1-6; D perhaps matches TRBD1 (5 bases). The CDR3 extends over 15 amino acids. Trimming pared 5 bases from V and 7 bases from J, leaving 15 bases between. Per germline, CDR1 SGHTA and CDR2 FQGNSA.